The clone carrying this T cell receptor (beta chain) showed up just a few times. J gave up 3 bases and V 4 bases, and 5 bases lay outside the gene matches. Germline values: CDR1 MDHEN, CDR2 SYDVKM. CDR3 length: 16 amino acids. The data derive from a study of T cell repertoires in cytomegalovirus infection. TCRdb reprocessed the reads via MiXCR and lists one record per CDR3 protein. The sample shows roughly 500,000 distinct CDR3 sequences, about 15% of them seen only once. Material: CD8+ T cells from PBMCs. The V and J genes are TRBV28 and TRBJ2-7, with TRBD2 identical over 14 bases. The receptor was isolated from a human donor in good health (CMV status not recorded). Some clones in this sample may be carry-over from other donors' samples. The chain's CDR3 is CASSSSTSGRVYEQYF. The CDR3 DNA sequence: TGTGCCAGCAGTTCCTCGACTAGCGGGAGGGTCTACGAGCAGTACTTC. Using reference TRBV28 and TRBJ2-7 for the parts outside the CDR3, the full variable domain is DVKVTQSSRYLVKRTGEKVFLECVQDMDHENMFWYRQDPGLGLRLIYFSYDVKMKEKGDIPEGYSVSREKKERFSLILESASTNQTSMYLCASSSSTSGRVYEQYFGPGTRLTVT.